These 14 T cell receptor beta chains were sequenced from one sample in a study of regulatory and conventional T cells in RAG deficiency. Genomic DNA came from blood conventional CD4+ T cells gated CD25-low CD127-high. Here immunoSEQ multiplex PCR was the method, and the copy in TCRdb shows in-frame clones only, minus some. The data show 45,000 or so clones, about 87% seen once. This sample also appeared in a second study, on regulatory T cells. That paper states: The primer mix had 52 TRBV and 13 TRBJ primers.

The sequencing input was CD4+ effector T cells sorted from blood. The receptor source for this set is a human donor in good health.

The chain couples TRBV19 to TRBJ2-2; 12 bases agree with TRBD1. The CDR3 runs 16 residues. Per germline, CDR1 LNHDA and CDR2 SQIVND (reference sequence). The J segment lost 5 bases and the V segment lost 1 base, leaving 2 bases of the junction unmatched. The CDR3 loop reads CASSIGDRGLTGELFF. The CDR3 nucleotides are TGTGCCAGTAGTATAGGGGACAGGGGGCTTACCGGGGAGCTGTTTTTT.

The chain is built from TRBV12-5 and TRBJ1-5, with TRBD1 identical over 7 bases. V trimming: 4 bases; J trimming: 7 bases; junction bases outside the gene matches: 19. The CDR3 is 18 residues long. Germline CDR1 LGHNT, CDR2 FRNRAP. The CDR3 DNA sequence: TGTGCTAGTGGTTCAATCCGACAGGGCGGGGAGGTCGGACAGCCCCAGCATTTT. Protein sequence: CASGSIRQGGEVGQPQHF.

This chain joins TRBV18 and TRBJ2-3; no definite D call. Trimming left V 3 bases short and J 4 bases short, with 8 bases between. CDR3 length: 13 residues. The germline CDR1 and CDR2 sequences are KGHSH and LQKENI. The CDR3 DNA sequence: TGTGCCAGCTCACCGCGATCTTCAGATACGCAGTATTTT. It is translated as CASSPRSSDTQYF.

V usage is TRBV6-6 and J usage is TRBJ2-1; D gene ambiguous. The CDR3 is made up of 13 amino acids. From germline, CDR1 is MNHNY and CDR2 SVGAGI (reference sequence). Trimming left V 2 bases short and J 5 bases short, with 7 bases between. CDR3 nucleotides: TGTGCCAGCAGTTACGAACCAGACAATGAGCAGTTCTTC. Translating it yields CASSYEPDNEQFF.

The chain employs TRBV28 and TRBJ1-5; the match to TRBD1 covers 8 bases. Germline V gene lookup returns CDR1 MDHEN and CDR2 SYDVKM. The ends lost 5 bases at V and 4 bases at J; junction bases unmatched: 10. CDR3 length: 16 amino acids. This CDR3 is CASSGAGTGRNQPQHF. The DNA of the CDR3 is TGTGCCAGCAGTGGGGCCGGGACAGGTAGAAATCAGCCCCAGCATTTT. Full variable domain (outside the CDR3, taken from reference TRBV28 and TRBJ1-5): DVKVTQSSRYLVKRTGEKVFLECVQDMDHENMFWYRQDPGLGLRLIYFSYDVKMKEKGDIPEGYSVSREKKERFSLILESASTNQTSMYLCASSGAGTGRNQPQHFGDGTRLSIL.

The sample holds a few counts of this clone. The rearrangement links TRBV6-5 to TRBJ2-7; 11 bases are shared with TRBD2. Trimming at V came to 2 bases and at J to 3 bases, leaving 3 bases not matched to a gene. The CDR3 length is 15 residues. In germline, CDR1 is MNHEY, CDR2 SVGAGI. CDR3 DNA sequence: TGTGCCAGCAGTTACAGTACTAGCGGGGGCTACGAGCAGTACTTC. Translating gives CASSYSTSGGYEQYF.

This chain connects TRBV6-5 to TRBJ2-3; D is possibly TRBD1 (7 bases). The CDR3 length is 16 residues. Trimming pared 0 bases from V and 1 base from J, leaving 11 bases between. The germline V gene encodes CDR1 MNHEY and CDR2 SVGAGI. Here the CDR3 reads CASSYSSRGGTDTQYF. In DNA, the CDR3 is TGTGCCAGCAGTTACTCGAGCAGGGGGGGCACAGATACGCAGTATTTT.

The DNA for the CDR3 is TGTGCCAGCACTCAGATGAACACTGAAGCTTTCTTT. Its translation is CASTQMNTEAFF. The genes are TRBV28 and TRBJ1-1, with D hard to call. The V gene's germline CDR1 is MDHEN and CDR2 SYDVKM. V was shortened by 7 bases and J by 0 bases, with 6 bases between the two germline ends. This CDR3 has 12 residues.

V is TRBV7-3 and J is TRBJ2-2; 8 bases agree with TRBD1. Per germline, CDR1 SGHTA and CDR2 FQGTGA. The CDR3 length is 16 residues. V was clipped by 5 bases and J by 5 bases; unmatched bases: 10. The CDR3 loop is CASSPRQGLGTGELFF. The DNA of the CDR3 is TGTGCCAGCAGCCCCCGACAGGGGTTGGGGACCGGGGAGCTGTTTTTT.

This rearrangement joins TRBV29-1 to TRBJ1-3; D might be TRBD1 (6 bases). Germline assignment: CDR1 SQVTM and CDR2 ANQGSEA. V was shortened by 4 bases and J by 2 bases, with 6 bases between the two germline ends. The CDR3 is 12 residues long. CDR3: CSVAGAGNTIYF. In nucleotides, the CDR3 is TGCAGCGTTGCAGGGGCTGGAAACACCATATATTTT. Full variable domain (remainder filled in from reference TRBV29-1 and TRBJ1-3): SAVISQKPSRDICQRGTSLTIQCQVDSQVTMMFWYRQQPGQSLTLIATANQGSEATYESGFVIDKFPISRPNLTFSTLTVSNMSPEDSSIYLCSVAGAGNTIYFGEGSWLTVV.

The gene calls are TRBV2 and TRBJ2-1; TRBD2 aligns across 9 bases. There are 13 residues in the CDR3. Germline values: CDR1 SNHLY, CDR2 FYNNEI. V trimming: 7 bases; J trimming: 6 bases; junction bases outside the gene matches: 4. The CDR3 coding sequence is TGTGCCAGCAAGGGACTAGCTGTCAATGAGCAGTTCTTC. This codes for CASKGLAVNEQFF.

This chain joins TRBV11-3 and TRBJ1-1; 7 bases line up with TRBD1. The CDR3 totals 13 residues. In germline, CDR1 is SGHNT, CDR2 YENEEA. The junction had 9 bases not matched to a gene; V was cut back by 4 bases and J by 10 bases. In DNA form, the CDR3 reads TGTGCCAGCAGCTCCTGGACAGGATTATCAGCTTTCTTT. Translation: CASSSWTGLSAFF.

The gene calls are TRBV5-1 and TRBJ2-1; 7 nucleotides match TRBD2. V trimming: 4 bases; J trimming: 5 bases; junction bases outside the gene matches: 9. CDR1 is SGHRS, CDR2 YFSETQ, per germline. The length of the CDR3 is 15 residues. The CDR3 bases are TGCGCCAGCAGCCACTCTACTAGCGCGAACAATGAGCAGTTCTTC. Protein product: CASSHSTSANNEQFF.

The sample holds a few counts of this clone. V gene TRBV14 combines with J gene TRBJ1-3; D is ambiguous. With 0 bases removed from V and 4 bases from J, the gap between germline ends came to 10 bases. The CDR3 covers 15 residues. CDR1 and CDR2 from the germline V gene are SGHDN and FVKESK. CDR3 region: CASSQDLVRGNTIYF. For the CDR3, the DNA is TGTGCCAGCAGCCAAGATTTAGTACGGGGAAACACCATATATTTT. Drawing the rest from reference TRBV14 and TRBJ1-3, the complete variable domain is EAGVTQFPSHSVIEKGQTVTLRCDPISGHDNLYWYRRVMGKEIKFLLHFVKESKQDESGMPNNRFLAERTGGTYSTLKVQPAELEDSGVYFCASSQDLVRGNTIYFGEGSWLTVV.